This is a list of T cell receptor beta chains from one sample in a study of blood T cell repertoires in COVID-19. Sequencing used immunoSEQ multiplex PCR; TCRdb keeps in-frame clones, though not all of them. The table shows over 60,000 clones, with approximately 91% occurring only once. Material: peripheral blood. These receptors came from a man in his sixties or seventies with active or convalescent COVID-19. Each CDR3 is given with its conserved first and last residue. Fields, in order: clone size, D gene, J gene, V gene, CDR3 DNA, CDR3 protein. The D gene is left open where the match is weak. Only some rows state a clone size, as once, few, many or a class for expanded clones.

>NA|NA|TRBJ2-1|TRBV30
TGTGCCTGGAGTGTAGCTAGGTATGAGCAGTTCTTC
CAWSVARYEQFF
>NA|TRBD2|TRBJ2-3|TRBV7-8
TGTGCCAGCAGCTCCGCCGGGGGGGCCTCGTATACGCAGTATTTT
CASSSAGGASYTQYF
>NA|NA|TRBJ1-2|TRBV5-1
TGCGCCAGCAGCTTGGTCCGTGCGGGCAACCCCGTCGGTGGCTACACCTTC
CASSLVRAGNPVGGYTF
>NA|NA|TRBJ2-7|TRBV7-9
TGTGCCAGCAGCTTAGGACAGGGAGGAGGGAGAGGCGAGCAGTACTTC
CASSLGQGGGRGEQYF
>NA|NA|TRBJ2-3|TRBV3-1/TRBV3-2
TGTGCCAGCAGCCAGTCTAGCACAGATACGCAGTATTTT
CASSQSSTDTQYF
>NA|NA|TRBJ2-3|TRBV3-1/TRBV3-2
TGTGCCAGCAGCCCGACCCGAGGAGATACGCAGTATTTT
CASSPTRGDTQYF
>NA|TRBD1|TRBJ2-5|TRBV5-6
TGTGCCAGCAGCTTGCTCCAGGGGGAGAAGAAGACCCAGTACTTC
CASSLLQGEKKTQYF
>NA|TRBD1|TRBJ1-2|TRBV6-5
TGTGCCAGCAGATATTCTCAGGGGGCGAATGGCTACACCTTC
CASRYSQGANGYTF
>NA|TRBD2|TRBJ2-5|TRBV9
TGTGCCAGCAGCGTAGCCACGGGAGGAGGAGAGACCCAGTACTTC
CASSVATGGGETQYF
>NA|NA|TRBJ1-1|TRBV19
TGTGCCAGTAGTATAGCACAGGGTGATGAAGCTTTCTTT
CASSIAQGDEAFF
>NA|NA|TRBJ1-1|TRBV11-2
TGTGCCAGCAGCCCCCACTACACTGAAGCTTTCTTT
CASSPHYTEAFF
>NA|NA|TRBJ1-6|TRBV10-3
TGTGCCATCAGTGATTTACAGGGAAATTCACCCCTCCACTTT
CAISDLQGNSPLHF
>NA|TRBD1|TRBJ2-3|TRBV30
TGTGCCTGGAGTTTCGGGACAGGGCCCACAGATACGCAGTATTTT
CAWSFGTGPTDTQYF
>NA|TRBD1|TRBJ2-2|TRBV19
TGTGCCAGTAAGCACAGGGGGCGAGTGGACACCGGGGAGCTGTTTTTT
CASKHRGRVDTGELFF
>NA|TRBD1|TRBJ2-7|TRBV5-4
TGTGCCAGCAGCCGGACAGGGAGCGAGCAGTACTTC
CASSRTGSEQYF
>NA|TRBD1|TRBJ1-5|TRBV6-7
TGTGCCAGCAGTTACCCCGGAATCCGACAGGGGGGAAACAATCAGCCCCAGCATTTT
CASSYPGIRQGGNNQPQHF
>NA|TRBD1|TRBJ1-3|TRBV4-1
TGCGCCAGCAGCCGCCCCAGGACAGGGGGCCGACTAAGCTCTGGAAACACCATATATTTT
CASSRPRTGGRLSSGNTIYF
>NA|TRBD1|TRBJ1-2|TRBV19
TGTGCCAGTAGCAGGGGACAGGGGAACTATGGCTACACCTTC
CASSRGQGNYGYTF
>NA|TRBD1|TRBJ1-2|TRBV4-1
TGCGCCAGCAGGGAAGGGGGCGCGAATGGCTACACCTTC
CASREGGANGYTF
>NA|NA|TRBJ2-3|TRBV15
TGTGCCACCAGCAGGGGGTTCACAGGGAGATACAGCACAGATACGCAGTATTTT
CATSRGFTGRYSTDTQYF
>NA|TRBD1|TRBJ2-3|TRBV19
TGTGCCAGTAGTAAGGACAGGGGGGCAGATACGCAGTATTTT
CASSKDRGADTQYF
>NA|NA|TRBJ1-6|TRBV28
TGTGCCAGCAGTCCCCCGCCCGGGAATTCACCCCTCCACTTT
CASSPPPGNSPLHF
>NA|TRBD1|TRBJ1-2|TRBV3-1/TRBV3-2
TGTGCCAGCAGCTCCCGGGACAGGGAAAAGGGCTACACCTTC
CASSSRDREKGYTF
>NA|TRBD1|TRBJ1-3|TRBV29-1
TGCAGCGTTGCCCCGACAGGGGGAAACACCATATATTTT
CSVAPTGGNTIYF
>NA|TRBD2|TRBJ2-1|TRBV29-1
TGCAGCGGTGGGACTAGCGGGAGGGTTTTGAATGAGCAGTTCTTC
CSGGTSGRVLNEQFF
>NA|NA|TRBJ2-6|TRBV5-8
TGTGCCAGCAGCTTGACAGGGTACGGAAACGTCCTGACTTTC
CASSLTGYGNVLTF
>few|NA|TRBJ2-2|TRBV5-4
TGTGCCAGCAGCTTGGCCGGGAGCACCGGGGAGCTGTTTTTT
CASSLAGSTGELFF
>NA|NA|TRBJ2-1|TRBV18
TGTGCCAGCTCACCCTTGAGGACAGCCTACAATGAGCAGTTCTTC
CASSPLRTAYNEQFF
>NA|NA|TRBJ2-2|TRBV2
TGTGCCATTAAGGGACTAAGCGGGGGTCAAACAGGGGTAGCCGGGGAGCTGTTTTTT
CAIKGLSGGQTGVAGELFF
>NA|NA|TRBJ1-3|TRBV29-1
TGCAGCGTTGGACAATCTGGAAACACCATATATTTT
CSVGQSGNTIYF
>NA|TRBD2|TRBJ2-1|TRBV19
TGTGCCAGTAGTAACGGGAGGGCCGTGTCCTACAATGAGCAGTTCTTC
CASSNGRAVSYNEQFF
>NA|NA|TRBJ2-7|TRBV15
TGTGCCACCAGCAGAGATCGAGGATCCTACGAGCAGTACTTC
CATSRDRGSYEQYF
>NA|TRBD2|TRBJ2-7|TRBV5-1
TGCGCCAGCCGTCGGACTAGCGGGAGTTACGAGCAGTACTTC
CASRRTSGSYEQYF
>NA|NA|TRBJ1-6|TRBV7-2
TGTGCCAGCAGCTTATACGGACTGAATTCACCCCTCCACTTT
CASSLYGLNSPLHF
>NA|TRBD2|TRBJ2-7|TRBV2
TGTGCCAGCAGTTTCGGGAGGTCTTCCTACGAGCAGTACTTC
CASSFGRSSYEQYF
>once|NA|TRBJ1-1|TRBV4-1
TGCGCCAGCAGCCAATCAAGGACAGCTTCGAACACTGAAGCTTTCTTT
CASSQSRTASNTEAFF
>NA|TRBD2|TRBJ2-1|TRBV7-2
TGTGCCAGCAGCTTAGCGCCACAGACTAGCGGGGTTTACAATGAGCAGTTCTTC
CASSLAPQTSGVYNEQFF
>NA|TRBD1|TRBJ1-5|TRBV28
TGTGCCAGCAGTTTATGGGCGGGACAGGGGAGGGATCAGCCCCAGCATTTT
CASSLWAGQGRDQPQHF
>NA|TRBD2|TRBJ2-2|TRBV29-1
TGCAGCGTTCGGAGCGGGAGGGACGCCGGGGAGCTGTTTTTT
CSVRSGRDAGELFF
>once|NA|TRBJ2-3|TRBV28
TGTGCCAGCAGTCGAGAAGATACGCAGTATTTT
CASSREDTQYF
>NA|TRBD1|TRBJ1-1|TRBV7-8
TGTGCCAGCAGCTTCCGGACAGGGGGTGCGATTGGCACTGAAGCTTTCTTT
CASSFRTGGAIGTEAFF
>few|NA|TRBJ2-1|TRBV18
TGTGCCAGCTCACCAAGGAGGCTTCCGGAGGGCAATGAGCAGTTCTTC
CASSPRRLPEGNEQFF
>NA|TRBD2|TRBJ2-3|TRBV2
TGTGCCAGCAGCACGGGACTAGCGGGAGGTAGAGATACGCAGTATTTT
CASSTGLAGGRDTQYF
>NA|NA|TRBJ2-5|TRBV10-3
TGTGCCATCTCGAGGAACGGACAGCAAGAGACCCAGTACTTC
CAISRNGQQETQYF
>NA|NA|TRBJ2-7|TRBV11-3
TGTGCCAGCAGCCGGGATTTCGGCGAGCAGTACTTC
CASSRDFGEQYF
>NA|NA|TRBJ1-6|TRBV2
TGTGCCAGCAGTGAGGACAGCTCCTATAATTCACCCCTCCACTTT
CASSEDSSYNSPLHF
>NA|TRBD2|TRBJ2-3|TRBV19
TGTGCCAGTAGTAGCATCGGGGGGGTAAGACATACGCAGTATTTT
CASSSIGGVRHTQYF
>NA|NA|TRBJ1-6|TRBV5-1
TGCGCCAGCAGCTTGGGTGCGGGGGGACCCGGAACGGGTTCACCCCTCCACTTT
CASSLGAGGPGTGSPLHF
>NA|TRBD1|TRBJ2-3|TRBV5-8
TGTGCCAGCAGGCTGACAGGGACAGATACGCAGTATTTT
CASRLTGTDTQYF
>NA|NA|TRBJ1-5|TRBV6-5
TGTGCCAGCAGTTACCGAGGACAGATAAATCAGCCCCAGCATTTT
CASSYRGQINQPQHF
>NA|NA|TRBJ1-6|TRBV12-3/TRBV12-4
TGTGCCAGCAGCCCCGACAGTAATTCACCCCTCCACTTT
CASSPDSNSPLHF
>NA|NA|TRBJ2-1|TRBV7-2
TGTGCCAGCAGCGACAAGACTAGTTACAATGAGCAGTTCTTC
CASSDKTSYNEQFF
>NA|NA|TRBJ2-1|TRBV19
TGTGCCAGTAGTATTTCACGAGGGCTGGTAGGTAATGAGCAGTTCTTC
CASSISRGLVGNEQFF
>NA|TRBD2|TRBJ2-1|TRBV7-2
TGTGCCAGCAGCTTAGCCCCAGCGGGGGCCTCGTACAATGAGCAGTTCTTC
CASSLAPAGASYNEQFF
>NA|TRBD1|TRBJ1-2|TRBV6-6
TGTGCCAGCAGTTACGAGGGGGCGCGAGGCTACACCTTC
CASSYEGARGYTF
>once|TRBD1|TRBJ1-1|TRBV27
TGTGCCAGCAGTTTACAACAGGGGTGGAGCACTGAAGCTTTCTTT
CASSLQQGWSTEAFF
>NA|NA|TRBJ2-2|TRBV5-4
TGTGCCAGCAGCTTGAAGGGGTATAACACCGGGGAGCTGTTTTTT
CASSLKGYNTGELFF
>NA|NA|TRBJ1-3|TRBV10-1
TGCGCCACCCCCAGGGTTAGAAACACCATATATTTT
CATPRVRNTIYF
>NA|TRBD1|TRBJ1-2|TRBV19
TGTGCCAGTAGTATCCCGACAGGGCCCACTAACTATGGCTACACCTTC
CASSIPTGPTNYGYTF
>NA|NA|TRBJ1-2|TRBV7-8
TGTGCCAGCAGCTTATTCCGGGGAAGCTATAACTATGGCTACACCTTC
CASSLFRGSYNYGYTF